Below, 5 T cell receptor beta chains from the same sample are listed, as sequenced in a study of control samples from healthy donors and cancer patients. TCRdb's table, derived via immunoSEQ multiplex PCR, lists solely in-frame clones and lacks some. The sample holds around 190,000 clones, around nine tenths seen once. The specimen was blood. These receptors all come from a man aged 25 to 45 in good health.

This CDR3 reads CASSLASLKGTEAFF. CDR3 bases: TGCGCCAGCAGCTTGGCGAGCCTAAAAGGGACTGAAGCTTTCTTT. The gene calls are TRBV5-1 and TRBJ1-1; no definite D call. The CDR3 totals 15 residues. V was shortened by 0 bases and J by 5 bases, with 14 bases between the two germline ends. The germline V gene has CDR1 SGHRS and CDR2 YFSETQ.

The rearrangement links TRBV7-9 to TRBJ1-2; D is uncertain. The CDR3 is made up of 13 amino acids. Germline V gene sequence: CDR1 SEHNR, CDR2 FQNEAQ (reference sequence). Trimming removed 2 bases at V and 0 bases at J, with 4 bases between. CDR3 DNA: TGTGCCAGCAGCTTATCCCCTAACTATGGCTACACCTTC. It specifies CASSLSPNYGYTF.

CDR3 nucleotides: TGTGCCAGCAGCTTGAGGGGGGCTGGGCAGCCCCAGCATTTT. It encodes CASSLRGAGQPQHF. The rearrangement uses TRBV5-6 and TRBJ1-5, with D possibly matching TRBD1 (6 bases). Trimming removed 1 base from V and 7 bases from J, with 12 bases in between. This CDR3 is 14 amino acids long. CDR1 is SGHDT, CDR2 YYEEEE, per germline.

The count of this clone is one. The V gene is TRBV7-2, the J gene TRBJ2-3; TRBD1 is a possible D gene (5 bases). Germline V lookup: CDR1 SGHTA, CDR2 FQGNSA. CDR3 size: 13 residues. V lost 5 bases and J 9 bases, leaving 15 bases between the germline ends. The CDR3 protein is CASSPTPGNTQYF. In DNA form, the CDR3 reads TGTGCCAGCAGCCCCACCCCAGGGAACACGCAGTATTTT.

V gene TRBV9 combines with J gene TRBJ2-2; D is unresolved. This CDR3 comprises 19 residues. Germline V lookup: CDR1 SGDLS, CDR2 YYNGEE. The germline V and J ends were trimmed by 0 bases and 2 bases, with 20 bases remaining between them. The CDR3 reads CASSVAPPGQALNTGELFF. In DNA form, the CDR3 reads TGTGCCAGCAGCGTAGCACCCCCCGGGCAGGCTCTAAACACCGGGGAGCTGTTTTTT.